This note documents a single T cell receptor beta chain sequence. The primer mix had 60 Vbeta and 13 Jbeta primers. Clones were sequenced by immunoSEQ multiplex PCR, and TCRdb holds only the in-frame ones, with some missing. Found here are around 150,000 clones, around 84% of them singletons; the top ten hold about 6.8%. This record belongs to a study of cytomegalovirus exposure and HLA in healthy donors. V was clipped by 4 bases and J by 7 bases, with 13 bases between them. This CDR3 spans 13 amino acids. In germline, CDR1 is MNHEY, CDR2 SMNVEV (reference sequence). The gene calls are TRBV27 and TRBJ1-2; D is undetermined. The sequence was collected from a man aged 45-65 years in good health and CMV-seropositive. Sequencing was done on a sample of PBMCs. Here the CDR3 DNA reads TGTGCCAGCAGTTCACCCTTCAGTGGTGGCTACACCTTC. Translating gives CASSSPFSGGYTF.